This is a list of T cell receptor beta chains from one sample in a study of Graves' ophthalmopathy and Graves' hyperthyroidism. MiXCR was run by TCRdb on the multiplex PCR reads, yielding one entry per CDR3 protein. This table has over a million distinct CDR3 sequences, less than 45% appearing once. Sequencing used peripheral blood or thyroid tissue (not recorded which). The receptor set was obtained from an adult man with Graves' hyperthyroidism. The CDR3 runs from the conserved cysteine through the conserved F or W. Size is stated for part of the rows, as once, few or many counts, or as a class when the clone is expanded.

clone size | V gene | CDR3 protein
many | TRBV7-2 | CASRPPGTGVETQYF
- | TRBV28 | CASSSDRAQETQYF
many | TRBV5-1 | CASSLVPGTYEQYF
- | TRBV11-2 | CASSGGGGWGRAFF
few | TRBV7-2 | CASSLGRTGLSNQPQHF
- | TRBV19 | CASSVDGRALIGETQYF
many | TRBV2 | CASRGQGIPYGYTF
many | TRBV6-5 | CASSYAPGPAYGYTF
- | TRBV7-2 | CASSLRPEREAGTKKTQYF
- | TRBV5-1 | CASSLGQENQYF
- | TRBV5-1 | CASRMGRVPMNTEASF
- | TRBV29-1 | CSVEGAALDRGAKTQYF
once | TRBV7-9 | CASSSRQNMNTEAFF
- | TRBV6-5 | CASSSQPAAQETQYF
few | TRBV5-1 | CASSPPGGLTEAFF
few | TRBV6-5 | CASSYSRSRGEYEQYF
few | TRBV4-1 | CASTMDRLNTEAFF
- | TRBV2 | CASMRDVNYEQYF
- | TRBV20-1 | CSANSGTTYEQYF
many | TRBV6-6 | CASKKDKTYEQYF
many | TRBV24-1 | CATSDIGTSRSNTGELFF
- | TRBV7-9 | CASSPVTSGRDETQYF
few | TRBV2 | CASGLGRGVYEQYF
- | TRBV10-2 | CASSEDLRGSGNTIYF
few | TRBV5-6 | CASSLTKTYEQYF
many | TRBV20-1 | CSAPGLGGGEQYF
many | TRBV7-9 | CASSLATSGTYEQYF
- | TRBV10-2 | CASSPVDSYNYTF
- | TRBV29-1 | CSVVAGGGTDTQYF
- | TRBV14 | CASSQDPLAGYTDTQYF
- | TRBV4-3 | CASSQASRRGREGYTF
- | TRBV29-1 | CSVLGQTHSGANVLTF
- | TRBV6-5 | CASSSFLHEQYF
many | TRBV20-1 | CSASRGTRQETQYF
many | TRBV10-3 | CAITPGLMDEQYF
- | TRBV19 | CASSPTTSTGELFF
many | TRBV2 | CASEDARGGGGQPQHF
- | TRBV6-5 | CASTLTGGFEAQYF
- | TRBV10-3 | CAITDRVYQPQHF
- | TRBV15 | CATSRDTAFTQYF
- | TRBV2 | CARSEGPPVGSYEQYF
- | TRBV20-1 | CSARLLEGQETQYF
- | TRBV27 | CAISFGGSYEQYF
few | TRBV29-1 | CSVELPGTSGLGWGLYEQYF
- | TRBV29-1 | CSVDGPRGAAGYTF
many | TRBV29-1 | CSVESADYEQYF
many | TRBV7-2 | CASSPRQSYEQYF
many | TRBV7-2 | CASSLDGRRETQYF
many | TRBV29-1 | CSATGTGGGNTIYF
many | TRBV10-3 | CAISGPPGTNQPQHF
few | TRBV7-2 | CASSLDSPALHF
- | TRBV20-1 | CSAHTATQETRYF
many | TRBV10-3 | CAISERKGAGELFF
- | TRBV24-1 | CATSPRDRAYEQYF